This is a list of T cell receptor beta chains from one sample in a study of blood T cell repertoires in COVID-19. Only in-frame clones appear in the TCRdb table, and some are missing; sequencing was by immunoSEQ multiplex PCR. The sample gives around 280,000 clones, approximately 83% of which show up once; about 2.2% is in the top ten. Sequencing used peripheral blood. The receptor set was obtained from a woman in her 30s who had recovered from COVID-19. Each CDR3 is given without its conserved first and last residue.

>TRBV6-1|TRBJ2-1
ASSGGGLAGYNEQF
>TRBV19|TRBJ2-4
ASSTTPPTIQY
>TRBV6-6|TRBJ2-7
ASSRPSIAGGLYEQY
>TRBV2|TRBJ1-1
ASSEALGRGGNTEAF
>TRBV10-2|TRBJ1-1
ASSRTDMNTEAF
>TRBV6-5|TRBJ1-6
ASSRGQGNSPLH
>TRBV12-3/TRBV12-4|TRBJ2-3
ATGDSSTDTQY
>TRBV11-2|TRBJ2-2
ASSLDGDSFTGELF
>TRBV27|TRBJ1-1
ASSLSAMNTEAF
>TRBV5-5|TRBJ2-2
ASSPIVAGRTGELF
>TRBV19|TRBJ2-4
ASSIKVAGGSENIQY
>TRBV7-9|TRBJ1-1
ASSLAGQIEAF
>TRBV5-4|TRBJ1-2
ASSLPQGAHGYT
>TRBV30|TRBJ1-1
AWGTVNTEAF
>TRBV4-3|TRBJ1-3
ASSQGTDSGNTIY
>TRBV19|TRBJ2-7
ASRSTGFPYEQY
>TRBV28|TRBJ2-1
ASSLTSGAGYSNEQF
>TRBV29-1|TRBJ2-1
SVPKPTSGGRIYEQF
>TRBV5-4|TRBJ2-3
ASSLAQRGGPTDTQY
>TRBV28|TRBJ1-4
ASTGDSEKLF
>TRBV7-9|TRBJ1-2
ASSLSGGGSGYT
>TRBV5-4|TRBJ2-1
GWGRGYEQF
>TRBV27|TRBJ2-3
ASRGLDTDTQY
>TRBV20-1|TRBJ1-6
SASAGLNSPLH
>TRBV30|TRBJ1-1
AWSGTAEAF
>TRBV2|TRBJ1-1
ASTQEQLNTEAF
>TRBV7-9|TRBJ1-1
ASREGPPEAF
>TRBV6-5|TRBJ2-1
ATGTSGVAEQF
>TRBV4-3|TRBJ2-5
ASSQALAGAGTQY
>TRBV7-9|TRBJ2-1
ASSSRFGGISYNEQF
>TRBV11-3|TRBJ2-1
ASSLVRVDWWNEQF
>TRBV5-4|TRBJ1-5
ASSLDGQPQH
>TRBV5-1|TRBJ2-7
ASSYGRDSSYEQY
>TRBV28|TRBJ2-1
ASSFITGFREQF
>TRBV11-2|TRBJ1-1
ASSFGDFEAF
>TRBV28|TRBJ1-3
ASSPSQGVRRTIY
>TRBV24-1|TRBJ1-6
ANPGQVLSDYNSPLH
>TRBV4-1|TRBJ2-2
ASFTGTSGTGELF
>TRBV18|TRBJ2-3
ASSPQGANTDTQY
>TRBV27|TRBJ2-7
ASSDDRARSSYEQY
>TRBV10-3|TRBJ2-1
AISEAEQQF
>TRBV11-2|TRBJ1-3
ASSFQQGYLISGNTIY
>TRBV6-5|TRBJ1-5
ASSKQGGSNQPQH
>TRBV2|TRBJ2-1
ASSARNEQF
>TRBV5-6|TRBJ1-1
ASSFRGWPEAF
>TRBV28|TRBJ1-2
ASTDLRTGGGSRGYT
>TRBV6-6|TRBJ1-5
ASSYRYGTDQQPQH
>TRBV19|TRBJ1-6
ASNSPGASPLH
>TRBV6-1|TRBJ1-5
ASSEWGTGGGPQH